The 32 T cell receptor beta chains reported below all come from one sample, sequenced in a study of cytomegalovirus exposure and HLA in healthy donors. The PCR ran on 60 Vbeta and 13 Jbeta primers. The method was immunoSEQ multiplex PCR; TCRdb's version includes in-frame clones alone and lacks a portion of them. The data show approximately 190,000 clones, with about 81% seen just once and roughly 0.75% held by the top ten. Sequenced input: PBMCs. The receptors here all came from a woman aged 18-29 years in good health and CMV-seronegative.

V usage is TRBV28 and J usage is TRBJ1-4, with 7 bases that match TRBD1. Per germline, CDR1 MDHEN and CDR2 SYDVKM. The CDR3 covers 15 residues. Trimming cost V 2 bases and J 8 bases; bases outside gene matches: 8. CDR3 sequence: CASSLLTGKVEKLFF. As DNA, the CDR3 is TGTGCCAGCAGTTTACTGACAGGGAAGGTAGAAAAACTGTTTTTT. The full variable domain, in which reference TRBV28 and TRBJ1-4 provide the parts outside the CDR3, is DVKVTQSSRYLVKRTGEKVFLECVQDMDHENMFWYRQDPGLGLRLIYFSYDVKMKEKGDIPEGYSVSREKKERFSLILESASTNQTSMYLCASSLLTGKVEKLFFGSGTQLSVL.

The V call is TRBV11-2, the J call TRBJ2-7, with 9 bases that match TRBD1. This CDR3 comprises 16 residues. V dropped 2 bases and J dropped 3; count of bases not matched to a gene: 8. From germline, CDR1 is SGHAT and CDR2 FQNNGV. This CDR3 reads CASSLNSGQGFYEQYF. As DNA, the CDR3 is TGTGCCAGCAGCTTAAATTCGGGACAGGGATTCTACGAGCAGTACTTC.

The chain joins TRBV5-8 to TRBJ2-2; D perhaps matches TRBD2 (5 bases). Germline CDR1 is SGHTS and CDR2 is YDEGEE. This CDR3 comprises 13 residues. The V gene lost 5 bases and the J gene lost 6 bases, with 11 bases spanning the gap. The CDR3 nucleotides read TGTGCCAGCAGGACGTCGGGGTCCGGGGAGCTGTTTTTT. This encodes CASRTSGSGELFF.

The chain uses TRBV19 and TRBJ1-4; no firm D call. V lost 8 bases and J 8 bases, leaving 12 bases between the germline ends. The CDR3 is made up of 12 amino acids. Germline lookup yields CDR1 LNHDA and CDR2 SQIVND (reference sequence). The chain's CDR3 is CASGGLREKLFF. The CDR3 bases are TGTGCCAGTGGAGGGTTACGAGAAAAACTGTTTTTT.

The chain carries TRBV19 and TRBJ2-3, with unresolved D. Germline V CDR1 and CDR2: LNHDA, SQIVND (reference sequence). The CDR3 covers 12 residues. Deletions cut 4 bases from V and 7 bases from J, with 9 bases between. CDR3 bases: TGTGCCAGTAGTAAGCTCGACTATACGCAGTATTTT. Protein product: CASSKLDYTQYF. Full variable domain (outside the CDR3, taken from reference TRBV19 and TRBJ2-3): DGGITQSPKYLFRKEGQNVTLSCEQNLNHDAMYWYRQDPGQGLRLIYYSQIVNDFQKGDIAEGYSVSREKKESFPLTVTSAQKNPTAFYLCASSKLDYTQYFGPGTRLTVL.

Concerning this clone: Distinct nucleotide sequences in the sample also encode this CDR3. The V and J genes are TRBV27 and TRBJ2-3, with D perhaps matching TRBD2 (5 bases). The CDR3 sequence is 14 residues long. Germline assignment: CDR1 MNHEY and CDR2 SMNVEV (reference sequence). The ends were cut back, 3 bases at V and 6 bases at J, with 13 bases in the middle. CDR3 DNA sequence: TGTGCCAGCAGTTTGGTGCTAGCAGCCGATACGCAGTATTTT. It specifies CASSLVLAADTQYF.

Concerning this clone: Other DNA sequences in this sample translate to the same CDR3. The CDR3 nucleotides read TGCGCCAGCAGCTTGGCCGGGGGCTCCTACGAGCAGTACTTC. Amino acid sequence: CASSLAGGSYEQYF. The rearrangement uses TRBV5-1 and TRBJ2-7; D possibly corresponds to TRBD2 (6 bases). With 0 bases removed from V and 0 bases from J, the gap between germline ends came to 7 bases. The CDR3 is 14 amino acids. In germline, CDR1 is SGHRS, CDR2 YFSETQ. Full variable domain (rest looked up from reference TRBV5-1 and TRBJ2-7): KAGVTQTPRYLIKTRGQQVTLSCSPISGHRSVSWYQQTPGQGLQFLFEYFSETQRNKGNFPGRFSGRQFSNSRSEMNVSTLELGDSALYLCASSLAGGSYEQYFGPGTRLTVT.

This rearrangement joins TRBV19 to TRBJ2-1; 11 nucleotides line up with TRBD2. V shed 4 bases, J shed 9 bases, and the junction held 11 bases outside the gene matches. The CDR3 consists of 16 residues. The germline gives CDR1 LNHDA, CDR2 SQIVND (reference sequence). This CDR3 is CASSRTSGSMKGEQFF. CDR3 bases: TGTGCCAGTAGTAGAACTAGCGGGAGTATGAAAGGTGAGCAGTTCTTC.

The CDR3 protein is CASSTGVGQPQHF. In DNA, the CDR3 is TGTGCCAGCAGCACAGGGGTAGGTCAGCCCCAGCATTTT. The gene calls are TRBV11-2 and TRBJ1-5, with 7 nucleotides matching TRBD1. The CDR3 has 13 amino acids. J was trimmed by 6 bases and V by 5 bases; bases with no gene match: 4. The V gene's germline CDR1 is SGHAT and CDR2 FQNNGV.

This clone was seen a handful of times. The genes are TRBV28 and TRBJ2-7; unclear D gene. This CDR3 region has 13 residues. Germline CDR1 reads MDHEN; CDR2 reads SYDVKM. Deletions cut 8 bases from V and 2 bases from J, with 13 bases between. The CDR3 protein is CASFSTGPYEQYF. The CDR3 nucleotides read TGTGCCAGCTTTTCGACTGGTCCCTACGAGCAGTACTTC.

V gene TRBV6-5 combines with J gene TRBJ1-1, with TRBD1 matching 7 bases. Germline CDR1 reads MNHEY; CDR2 reads SVGAGI. J was trimmed by 1 base and V by 4 bases; bases with no gene match: 3. The CDR3 covers 14 residues. This CDR3 is CASSSGTANTEAFF. As DNA, the CDR3 is TGTGCCAGCAGTTCCGGGACAGCGAACACTGAAGCTTTCTTT.

The rearrangement uses TRBV13 and TRBJ2-5, with D possibly being TRBD2 (6 bases). With the DNA end fitting TRBJ2-7 better, the J assignment may be wrong. Germline V gives CDR1 PRHDT, CDR2 FYEKMQ (reference sequence). This CDR3 contains 15 residues. The CDR3 DNA sequence: TGTGCCAGCAGCTCCCGGGACTCCGTTCAGAACGAGCAGTACTTC. Amino acid sequence: CASSSRDSVQNEQYF.

This clone was detected only a few times. The genes are TRBV6-1 and TRBJ1-3, with D unclear. Trimming left V 0 bases short and J 0 bases short, with 9 bases between. CDR1 and CDR2 from the germline V gene are MNHNS and SASEGT. CDR3 length: 16 amino acids. The CDR3 nucleotides are TGTGCCAGCAGTGAAGCGTTCGGTCGCTCTGGAAACACCATATATTTT. It specifies CASSEAFGRSGNTIYF.

The chain links TRBV5-1 to TRBJ2-1, with 12 bases that match TRBD2. CDR3 size: 14 residues. Germline V gene sequence: CDR1 SGHRS, CDR2 YFSETQ. The junction had 8 bases not matched to a gene; V was cut back by 6 bases and J by 10 bases. The CDR3 here is CASTSSGGDGEQFF. The CDR3 DNA reads as TGCGCCAGCACCTCTAGCGGGGGGGATGGGGAGCAGTTCTTC.

V usage is TRBV7-9 and J usage is TRBJ2-1, with TRBD2 matching over 9 bases. J lost 9 bases, V lost 5 bases, and 17 bases had no gene match. The length of the CDR3 is 17 residues. Germline V gene data show CDR1 as SEHNR and CDR2 as FQNEAQ (reference sequence). CDR3 sequence (DNA): TGTGCCAGCAGCCCCATTTTAGCGGGAGAAGGAAGAGTTGAGCAGTTCTTC. Its protein product is CASSPILAGEGRVEQFF.

The chain recombines TRBV15 with TRBJ2-7; 9 bases fit TRBD2. This CDR3 is built from 14 residues. Germline lookup yields CDR1 LNHNV and CDR2 YYDKDF (reference sequence). V was pared by 3 bases and J by 7 bases, with 7 bases of the junction left unmatched. The CDR3 spells CATSRHSGGKEQYF. Here the CDR3 DNA reads TGTGCCACCAGCAGGCACAGCGGGGGGAAGGAGCAGTACTTC.

The V gene is TRBV6-5, the J gene TRBJ1-3; D may be TRBD1 (6 bases). V lost 0 bases and J 0 bases, leaving 9 bases between the germline ends. The CDR3 consists of 16 residues. Per the germline V gene, CDR1 is MNHEY and CDR2 is SVGAGI. DNA for the CDR3: TGTGCCAGCAGTTACTCCGGGACATACTCTGGAAACACCATATATTTT. The encoded protein is CASSYSGTYSGNTIYF.

The rearrangement joins TRBV19 to TRBJ1-5, with TRBD1 identical over 11 bases. With 5 bases clipped from V and 2 bases from J, the junction kept 2 bases outside the gene matches. CDR3 length: 15 residues. Germline V CDR1 and CDR2: LNHDA, SQIVND (reference sequence). Here the CDR3 DNA reads TGTGCCAGTAGTCCGGGACAGGGGGGCAATCAGCCCCAGCATTTT. Its protein product is CASSPGQGGNQPQHF.

With regard to this clone: One end of the junction varies from germline; a read error may be responsible. This rearrangement joins TRBV2 to TRBJ2-1, with D uncertain. CDR3 size: 11 residues. The V gene's germline CDR1 is SNHLY and CDR2 FYNNEI. The CDR3: CASTEYGEQFF. As DNA, the CDR3 is TGTGCCAGCACTGAATACGGGGAGCAGTTCTTC. The variable domain in full, with the rest retrieved from reference TRBV2 and TRBJ2-1, is EPEVTQTPSHQVTQMGQEVILRCVPISNHLYFYWYRQILGQKVEFLVSFYNNEISEKSEIFDDQFSVERPDGSNFTLKIRSTKLEDSAMYFCASTEYGEQFFGPGTRLTVL.

The rearrangement joins TRBV5-4 to TRBJ1-1; a possible D gene is TRBD1 (6 bases). The CDR3 is made up of 17 amino acids. V gave up 5 bases and J gave up 4 bases, with 24 bases separating them. The germline CDR1 and CDR2 sequences are SGHNT and YYREEE (reference sequence). The CDR3: CASRLGGRTPRGTEAFF. The DNA for the CDR3 is TGTGCCAGCAGATTAGGGGGACGGACCCCCCGGGGCACTGAAGCTTTCTTT.

V usage is TRBV27 and J usage is TRBJ1-3; 8 bases line up with TRBD1. V lost 5 bases and J lost 2; bases outside the gene matches: 14. The CDR3 is 18 residues long. Germline V gene lookup returns CDR1 MNHEY and CDR2 SMNVEV (reference sequence). The CDR3 nucleotides read TGTGCCAGCAGTCCCGCATGGACAGGGCCTATCCCTGGAAACACCATATATTTT. This gives the protein CASSPAWTGPIPGNTIYF.

The V and J genes are TRBV13 and TRBJ1-2; 9 bases agree with TRBD1. Germline V gene sequence: CDR1 PRHDT, CDR2 FYEKMQ (reference sequence). This CDR3 has 15 amino acids. The V and J ends lost 3 bases and 1 base, in that order; junction bases with no gene match: 3. The CDR3 bases are TGTGCCAGCAGCTTTGACAGGGGGTTTAACTATGGCTACACCTTC. The encoded protein is CASSFDRGFNYGYTF.

This chain uses TRBV6-1 with TRBJ2-2; TRBD2 matches at 14 bases. V lost 6 bases, J lost 6 bases, and 0 bases stayed unmatched. Germline V CDR1 and CDR2: MNHNS, SASEGT. The CDR3 loop spans 14 amino acids. CDR3 region: CASRTSGRAGELFF. CDR3 in DNA: TGTGCCAGCAGGACTAGCGGGAGGGCCGGGGAGCTGTTTTTT.

V and J are TRBV11-2 and TRBJ2-1; 7 bases match TRBD1. The germline CDR1 and CDR2 sequences are SGHAT and FQNNGV. The CDR3 has 15 amino acids. Unmatched junction bases numbered 8, after V lost 5 bases and J lost 4 bases. The CDR3 DNA is TGTGCCAGCAGCCCCGATAGGGGGCGGTACAATGAGCAGTTCTTC. Its protein is CASSPDRGRYNEQFF.

V gene TRBV28 combines with J gene TRBJ2-5, with D possibly being TRBD1 (5 bases). The CDR3 sequence is 13 residues long. Germline V lookup: CDR1 MDHEN, CDR2 SYDVKM. V lost 6 bases and J 2 bases, leaving 10 bases between the germline ends. The CDR3 sequence is CASRGASQETQYF. The CDR3 DNA follows: TGTGCCAGCAGAGGGGCATCACAAGAGACCCAGTACTTC.

This chain links TRBV7-9 with TRBJ1-1, with 11 bases fitting TRBD1. The CDR3 loop spans 15 amino acids. Germline trimming cut 3 bases from V and 10 bases from J; bases unmatched to any gene: 10. Germline CDR1 is SEHNR and CDR2 is FQNEAQ (reference sequence). The CDR3 sequence is CASSFRDRGSGGAFF. CDR3 coding DNA: TGTGCCAGCAGCTTCCGGGACAGGGGGAGTGGGGGAGCTTTCTTT. Full variable domain (outside the CDR3, taken from reference TRBV7-9 and TRBJ1-1): DTGVSQNPRHKITKRGQNVTFRCDPISEHNRLYWYRQTLGQGPEFLTYFQNEAQLEKSRLLSDRFSAERPKGSFSTLEIQRTEQGDSAMYLCASSFRDRGSGGAFFGQGTRLTVV.

The chain has TRBV6-5 and TRBJ2-5; the D gene is possibly TRBD2 (5 bases). Between the trimmed V and J ends, which lost 0 bases and 1 base, there was a span of 9 bases. The CDR3 runs to 15 residues. Germline loops: CDR1 MNHEY, CDR2 SVGAGI. The CDR3 nucleotides are TGTGCCAGCAGTTACTCGACTACCCTCCAAGAGACCCAGTACTTC. Protein: CASSYSTTLQETQYF.

The V and J genes are TRBV30 and TRBJ2-7, with 10 bases lining up with TRBD1. The CDR3 loop spans 14 amino acids. Germline CDR1 and CDR2: GTSNPN and SVGIG (reference sequence). With V trimmed by 0 bases and J by 4 bases, 3 bases remained unmatched. CDR3 sequence: CAWSVGGQGYEQYF. The CDR3 DNA follows: TGTGCCTGGAGTGTAGGGGGACAGGGGTACGAGCAGTACTTC.

This chain links TRBV14 with TRBJ1-1, with D possibly being TRBD1 (5 bases). The V end was cut by 1 base, the J end by 2 bases, with 5 bases between. This CDR3 region has 13 residues. CDR1 and CDR2 (germline): SGHDN, FVKESK. The chain's CDR3 is CASSQGTNTEAFF. The CDR3 DNA sequence: TGTGCCAGCAGCCAAGGGACAAACACTGAAGCTTTCTTT.

J is TRBJ2-2 and V is TRBV27; 10 positions match TRBD1. Germline loops: CDR1 MNHEY, CDR2 SMNVEV (reference sequence). This CDR3 has 16 residues. V trimming: 6 bases; J trimming: 4 bases; junction bases outside the gene matches: 8. The CDR3 DNA sequence: TGTGCCAGCAGCCTGGGGACAGGGGCGGTCACCGGGGAGCTGTTTTTT. Translating gives CASSLGTGAVTGELFF.

V gene TRBV28 combines with J gene TRBJ1-4, with D uncertain. The CDR3 sequence is 15 residues long. Per germline, CDR1 MDHEN and CDR2 SYDVKM. Trimming pared 3 bases from V and 3 bases from J, leaving 11 bases between. CDR3 protein: CASSFGEGANEKLFF. The CDR3 DNA reads as TGTGCCAGCAGTTTCGGGGAGGGAGCTAATGAAAAACTGTTTTTT.

CDR3 residues: CASSPRHQGNTEAFF. The CDR3 DNA follows: TGTGCCAGCTCACCACGGCATCAGGGGAACACTGAAGCTTTCTTT. The chain carries TRBV18 and TRBJ1-1; a possible D gene is TRBD1 (5 bases). There are 15 residues in the CDR3. V lost 1 base and J lost 1, with 10 bases in between. Germline V gives CDR1 KGHSH, CDR2 LQKENI.